The 12 T cell receptor beta chains listed next were all sequenced from one sample in a study of post-analysis software for immune sequencing data. Built from TCR beta cDNA, the libraries had unique molecular identifiers in them. One entry per CDR3 protein, called by TCRdb with MiXCR from the PCR reads. Of around 710,000 distinct CDR3 sequences listed, approximately 44% are singletons. For these TCRs, the target antigens are not known. Study results and caveats: The five TRBV segments detected at higher frequency in patients than in controls included TRBV5-6, TRBV5-1 and TRBV20-1.

The sequenced sample consisted of blood. Receptors were obtained from a girl under 18 with multiple sclerosis.

The V gene is TRBV20-1, the J gene TRBJ1-2, with TRBD1 identical over 9 bases. This CDR3 contains 14 residues. V lost 3 bases and J lost 4; bases outside the gene matches: 6. Germline V gene data show CDR1 as DFQATT and CDR2 as SNEGSKA (reference sequence). This chain's CDR3 is CSASVQGAGYGYTF. The CDR3 DNA is TGCAGTGCTAGCGTACAGGGGGCCGGCTATGGCTACACCTTC.

The chain combines TRBV7-3 with TRBJ2-3; possibly TRBD1 for D (5 bases). From germline, CDR1 is SGHTA and CDR2 FQGTGA. CDR3 length: 15 residues. Deletions cut 2 bases from V and 2 bases from J, with 11 bases between. CDR3 bases: TGTGCCAGCAGCTTAGGAGACAGATACACAGATACGCAGTATTTT. This sequence encodes CASSLGDRYTDTQYF.

The gene calls are TRBV11-2 and TRBJ1-1, with unresolved D. The CDR3 has 13 amino acids. Per germline, CDR1 SGHAT and CDR2 FQNNGV. The V end lost 8 bases, the J end lost 6 bases, and 16 bases lay between the germline ends. The CDR3 DNA is TGTGCCAGCGTCCGGAGCTATAGGGCTGAAGCTTTCTTT. The encoded protein is CASVRSYRAEAFF.

This clonotype has more than one count but fewer than ten. The V and J genes are TRBV11-2 and TRBJ2-7; unclear D gene. V dropped 1 base and J dropped 7 bases, with 11 bases sitting between them. The CDR3 runs to 13 residues. Germline assignment: CDR1 SGHAT and CDR2 FQNNGV. CDR3 sequence (DNA): TGTGCCAGCAGCTTAGGGCCAAAGAAGGAGCAGTACTTC. The encoded protein is CASSLGPKKEQYF.

This sequence joins TRBV5-5 and TRBJ2-5, with a tentative D call TRBD1 (5 bases). V was trimmed by 5 bases and J by 5 bases, leaving 22 bases between them. The CDR3 is 16 amino acids. Germline V gene data show CDR1 as SGHKS and CDR2 as YYEKEE (reference sequence). Here the CDR3 reads CASSSQGSSSVETQYF. DNA for the CDR3: TGTGCCAGCAGTTCCCAGGGCAGCTCGTCCGTGGAGACCCAGTACTTC.

The chain is built from TRBV7-3 and TRBJ2-1; TRBD2 agrees at 10 bases. Trimming at V came to 3 bases and at J to 10 bases, leaving 15 bases not matched to a gene. The CDR3 runs 17 residues. The V gene's germline CDR1 is SGHTA and CDR2 FQGTGA. CDR3 DNA: TGTGCCAGCAGCTTTATTACTCTAGCGGGAGACGAACGCGAGCAGTTCTTC. As protein: CASSFITLAGDEREQFF.

The chain carries TRBV12-3 or TRBV12-4 and TRBJ1-3, with D hard to call. Deletions cut 9 bases from V and 4 bases from J, with 4 bases between. The CDR3 contains 10 residues. The CDR3 is CASLGNTIYF. CDR3 coding DNA: TGTGCCAGTCTCGGAAACACCATATATTTT.

The rearrangement uses TRBV20-1 and TRBJ2-1, with D perhaps matching TRBD1 (5 bases). The CDR3 sequence is 16 residues long. Germline V gene sequence: CDR1 DFQATT, CDR2 SNEGSKA (reference sequence). V dropped 0 bases and J dropped 0 bases, with 12 bases sitting between them. This CDR3 is CSARDSGRASYNEQFF. The CDR3 DNA reads TGCAGTGCTAGAGATTCGGGCAGGGCCTCCTACAATGAGCAGTTCTTC.

V usage is TRBV29-1 and J usage is TRBJ2-7; 8 bases agree with TRBD2. This CDR3 comprises 15 residues. V lost 6 bases to trimming and J lost 5 bases; unmatched junction nucleotides: 15. Germline V gene data show CDR1 as SQVTM and CDR2 as ANQGSEA. CDR3 nucleotide sequence: TGCAGCGTGGTACTCCGTTCGGCGGGAGGTCACGAGCAGTACTTC. Translating it yields CSVVLRSAGGHEQYF.

The chain is built from TRBV20-1 and TRBJ2-1, with a weak D call TRBD2 (6 bases). This CDR3 has 12 residues. V was cut by 6 bases and J by 8 bases, with 14 bases left in between. Per the germline V gene, CDR1 is DFQATT and CDR2 is SNEGSKA (reference sequence). Here the CDR3 DNA reads TGCAGTGCGAGTCGGGGGACCTATGAGCAGTTCTTC. The encoded protein is CSASRGTYEQFF.

This sequence joins TRBV20-1 and TRBJ2-7, with TRBD2 matching over 12 bases. The CDR3 runs to 14 residues. Losses at the gene ends were 1 base for V and 4 bases for J; bases not matched to a gene: 2. The germline V gene encodes CDR1 DFQATT and CDR2 SNEGSKA (reference sequence). The CDR3 DNA reads TGCAGTGCTAGAGGGACTAGCGGGAAGTACGAGCAGTACTTC. As protein: CSARGTSGKYEQYF.

This clonotype has more than one count but fewer than ten. This chain connects TRBV7-9 to TRBJ2-7; D is possibly TRBD2 (5 bases). V lost 1 base, J lost 2 bases, and 12 bases lay in between. The CDR3 length is 15 residues. CDR1 SEHNR and CDR2 FQNEAQ come from the germline V gene (reference sequence). The CDR3 loop reads CASSLVGGSTYEQYF. The CDR3 region has the DNA TGTGCCAGCAGCTTAGTGGGTGGGAGCACCTACGAGCAGTACTTC.